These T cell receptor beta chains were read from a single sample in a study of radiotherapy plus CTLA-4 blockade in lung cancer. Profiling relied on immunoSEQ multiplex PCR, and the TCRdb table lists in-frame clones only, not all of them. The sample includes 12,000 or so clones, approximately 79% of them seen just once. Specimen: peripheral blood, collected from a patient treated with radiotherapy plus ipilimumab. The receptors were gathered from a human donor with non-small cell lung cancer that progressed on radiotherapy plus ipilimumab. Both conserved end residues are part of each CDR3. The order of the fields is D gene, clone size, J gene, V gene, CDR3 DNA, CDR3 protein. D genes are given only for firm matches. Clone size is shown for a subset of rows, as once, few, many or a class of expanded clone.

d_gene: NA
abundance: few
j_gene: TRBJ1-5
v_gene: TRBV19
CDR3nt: TGTGCCAGTAGCCAAACCAGCAGGGCAATAGGCAATCAGCCCCAGCATTTT
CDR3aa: CASSQTSRAIGNQPQHF

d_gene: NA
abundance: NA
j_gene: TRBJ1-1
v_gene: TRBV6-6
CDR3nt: TGTGCCAGCACCATCACGGACGGCGCTGAAGCTTTCTTT
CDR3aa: CASTITDGAEAFF

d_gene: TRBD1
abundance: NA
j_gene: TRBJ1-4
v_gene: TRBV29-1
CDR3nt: TGCAGCGTTGAATTAGGGACAGGGGGCGGAAAACTGTTTTTT
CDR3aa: CSVELGTGGGKLFF

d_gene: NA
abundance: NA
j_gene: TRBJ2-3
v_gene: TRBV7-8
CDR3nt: TGTGCCAGCAGTCCCCGCACAGGAGATACGCAGTATTTT
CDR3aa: CASSPRTGDTQYF

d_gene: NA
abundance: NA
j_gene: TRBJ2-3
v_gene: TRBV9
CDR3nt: TGTGCCAGCAGCGTAGGAGGGGATAGCACAGATACGCAGTATTTT
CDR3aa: CASSVGGDSTDTQYF

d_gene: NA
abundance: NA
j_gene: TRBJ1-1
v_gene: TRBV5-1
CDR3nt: TGCGCCAGCAGCTTGGGCCCAGGGAGAGAGGTGAACACTGAAGCTTTCTTT
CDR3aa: CASSLGPGREVNTEAFF

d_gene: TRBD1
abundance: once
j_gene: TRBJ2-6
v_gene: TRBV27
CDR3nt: TGTGCCAGCAGTCCGGGACAGTACAGCTCTGGGGCCAACGTCCTGACTTTC
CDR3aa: CASSPGQYSSGANVLTF

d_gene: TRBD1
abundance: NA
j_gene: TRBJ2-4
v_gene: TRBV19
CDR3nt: TGTGCCAGTAGCCAACGGGACAGTACTCTAGCCAAAAACATTCAGTACTTC
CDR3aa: CASSQRDSTLAKNIQYF

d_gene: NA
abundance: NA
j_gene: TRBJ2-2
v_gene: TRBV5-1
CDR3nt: TGCGCCAGCGGCACTGGCCTGACCGGGGAGCTGTTTTTT
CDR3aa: CASGTGLTGELFF

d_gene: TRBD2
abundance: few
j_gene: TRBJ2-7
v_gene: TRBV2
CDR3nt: TGTGCCAGCAGGGCCGGGACTAGCGGCGAGCAGTACTTC
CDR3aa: CASRAGTSGEQYF

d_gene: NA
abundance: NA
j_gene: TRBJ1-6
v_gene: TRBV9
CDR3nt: TGTGCCAGCAGCGTAGCCCCAGGAGATAATTCACCCCTCCACTTT
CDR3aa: CASSVAPGDNSPLHF

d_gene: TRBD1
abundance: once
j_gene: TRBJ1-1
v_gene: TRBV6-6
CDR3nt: TGTGCCAGCAGTAAAGGGGGACAGGGGGCCACTGAAGCTTTCTTT
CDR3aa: CASSKGGQGATEAFF

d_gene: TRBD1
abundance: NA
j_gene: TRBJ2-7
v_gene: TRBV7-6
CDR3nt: TGTGCCAGCAGTCAAACAGGGGGTGTATACGAGCAGTACTTC
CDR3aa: CASSQTGGVYEQYF

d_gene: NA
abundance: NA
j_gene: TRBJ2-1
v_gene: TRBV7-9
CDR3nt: TGTGCCAGCAGCCCACGACCGACCCACCAGGGAGGCTCCTACAATGAGCAGTTCTTC
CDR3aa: CASSPRPTHQGGSYNEQFF

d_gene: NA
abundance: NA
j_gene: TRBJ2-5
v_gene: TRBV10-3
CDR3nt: TGTGCCATCAGTGAGTCCAATTGGGGCGGGGACAGAGCGGAGACCCAGTACTTC
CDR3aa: CAISESNWGGDRAETQYF

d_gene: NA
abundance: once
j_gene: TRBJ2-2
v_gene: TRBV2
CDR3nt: TGTGCCAGCAAAAGGACTGAAAACACCGGGGAGCTGTTTTTT
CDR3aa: CASKRTENTGELFF

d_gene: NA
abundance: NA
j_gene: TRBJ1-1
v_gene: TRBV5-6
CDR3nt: TGTGCCAGCAGCTTGGGGGGAGGGTTTGAAGCTTTCTTT
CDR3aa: CASSLGGGFEAFF

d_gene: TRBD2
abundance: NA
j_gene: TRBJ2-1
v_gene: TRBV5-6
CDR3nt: TGTGCCAGCAGCTTGGCAGGGACTAGGGAGCAGTTCTTC
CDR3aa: CASSLAGTREQFF

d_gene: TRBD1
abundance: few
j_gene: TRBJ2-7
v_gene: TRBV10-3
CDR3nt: TGTGCCATCGGGACAGGGTACGAGCAGTACTTC
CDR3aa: CAIGTGYEQYF

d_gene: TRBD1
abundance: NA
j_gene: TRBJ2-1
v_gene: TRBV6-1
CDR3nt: TGTGCCAGCAGTGCCACCCGGACAGGGGGCTCCTACAATGAGCAGTTCTTC
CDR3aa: CASSATRTGGSYNEQFF

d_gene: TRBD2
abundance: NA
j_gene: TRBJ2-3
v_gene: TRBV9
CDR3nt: TGTGCCAGCAGCCCGACTAGCGGGGGGGCATATGGCACAGATACGCAGTATTTT
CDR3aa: CASSPTSGGAYGTDTQYF

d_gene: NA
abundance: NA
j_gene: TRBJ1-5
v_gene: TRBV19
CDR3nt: TGTGCCAGTAGTAATATTCAACTGGGGCAGCCCCAGCATTTT
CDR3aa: CASSNIQLGQPQHF

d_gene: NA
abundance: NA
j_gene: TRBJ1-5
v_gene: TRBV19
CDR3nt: TGTGCCAGTAGTCCCCACCCGCCGATCTCAGATAGCAATCAGCCCCAGCATTTT
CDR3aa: CASSPHPPISDSNQPQHF

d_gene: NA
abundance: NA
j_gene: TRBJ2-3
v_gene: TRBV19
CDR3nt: TGTGCCACCCAAAGGGGGGGGCCGCGCACAGATACGCAGTATTTT
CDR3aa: CATQRGGPRTDTQYF

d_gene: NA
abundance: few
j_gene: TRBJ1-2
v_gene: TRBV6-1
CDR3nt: TGTGCCAGCAATGACCGGGACATCTTACCCTATGGCTACACCTTC
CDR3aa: CASNDRDILPYGYTF

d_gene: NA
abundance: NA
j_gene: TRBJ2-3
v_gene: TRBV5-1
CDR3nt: TGCGCCAGCAGCTCGGACGGTAGTAGCACAGATACGCAGTATTTT
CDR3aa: CASSSDGSSTDTQYF

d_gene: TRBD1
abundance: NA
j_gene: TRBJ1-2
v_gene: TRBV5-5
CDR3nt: TGTGCCAGCAGCGCACCGGGACAGAACGTTGGCTATGGCTACACCTTC
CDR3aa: CASSAPGQNVGYGYTF

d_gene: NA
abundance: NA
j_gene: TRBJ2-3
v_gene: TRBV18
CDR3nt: TGTGCCAGCTCACCTTACACAGATACGCAGTATTTT
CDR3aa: CASSPYTDTQYF

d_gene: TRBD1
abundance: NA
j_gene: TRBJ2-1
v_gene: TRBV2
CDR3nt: TGTGCCAGCAGTCTTGAACAGGGGTTCTACAATGAGCAGTTCTTC
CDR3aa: CASSLEQGFYNEQFF

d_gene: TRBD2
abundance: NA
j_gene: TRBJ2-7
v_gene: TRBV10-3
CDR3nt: TGTGCCATCAGTGTTAACGGGGGGTACACGACCTACGAGCAGTACTTC
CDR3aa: CAISVNGGYTTYEQYF

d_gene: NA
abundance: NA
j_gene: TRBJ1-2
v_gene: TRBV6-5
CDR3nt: TGTGCCAGCAGTTACTCGAGGCCTACGGGAGCGGGTGGCTACACCTTC
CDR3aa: CASSYSRPTGAGGYTF

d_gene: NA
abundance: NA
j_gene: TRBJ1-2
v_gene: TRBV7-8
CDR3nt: TGTGCCAGCACCCCTGCGGGGACAAACCAGGTCGGCTACACCTTC
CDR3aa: CASTPAGTNQVGYTF

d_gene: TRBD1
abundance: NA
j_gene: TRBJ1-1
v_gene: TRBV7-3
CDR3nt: TGTGCCAGCAGCTCACAGGGGATGAACACTGAAGCTTTCTTT
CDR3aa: CASSSQGMNTEAFF

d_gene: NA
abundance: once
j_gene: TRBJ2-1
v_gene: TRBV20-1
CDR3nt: TGCAGTGAGGACCGCGTTAATGAGCAGTTCTTC
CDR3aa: CSEDRVNEQFF

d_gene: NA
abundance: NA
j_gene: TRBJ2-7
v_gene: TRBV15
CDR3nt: TGTGCCACCAGCAGAGATGGCGACGAGCAGTACTTC
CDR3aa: CATSRDGDEQYF